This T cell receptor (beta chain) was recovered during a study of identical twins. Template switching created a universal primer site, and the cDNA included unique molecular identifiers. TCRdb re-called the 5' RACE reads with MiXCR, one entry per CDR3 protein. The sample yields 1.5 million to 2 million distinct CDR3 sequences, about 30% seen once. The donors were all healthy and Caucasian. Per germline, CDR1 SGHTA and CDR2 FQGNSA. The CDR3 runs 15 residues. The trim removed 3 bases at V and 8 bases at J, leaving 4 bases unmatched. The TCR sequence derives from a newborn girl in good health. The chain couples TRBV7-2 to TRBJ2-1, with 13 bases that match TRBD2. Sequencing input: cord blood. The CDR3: CASSFRLAGGHEQFF. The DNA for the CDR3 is TGTGCCAGCAGCTTCCGACTAGCGGGGGGACATGAGCAGTTCTTC.